The entry below gives a single T cell receptor (beta chain) sequence along with its context. This record belongs to a study of T cell responses to AZD1222 COVID-19 vaccine. Sequencing was performed with immunoSEQ multiplex PCR; in TCRdb, only in-frame clones are kept and a portion is missing. The data contain about 130,000 clones, 92% of them singletons. V was pared by 0 bases and J by 5 bases, with 6 bases of the junction left unmatched. The CDR3 consists of 15 residues. Germline V lookup: CDR1 SGHRS, CDR2 YFSETQ. The chain couples TRBV5-1 to TRBJ1-1, with 8 positions matching TRBD1. The source material was peripheral blood, sampled on day 0 of AZD1222 vaccination. The clonotype was recovered from an adult in good health. The CDR3 bases are TGCGCCAGCAGCTTGGTGCCAGGGGGCCGAACTGAAGCTTTCTTT. It specifies CASSLVPGGRTEAFF. The full variable domain, its missing parts supplied by reference TRBV5-1 and TRBJ1-1, is KAGVTQTPRYLIKTRGQQVTLSCSPISGHRSVSWYQQTPGQGLQFLFEYFSETQRNKGNFPGRFSGRQFSNSRSEMNVSTLELGDSALYLCASSLVPGGRTEAFFGQGTRLTVV.